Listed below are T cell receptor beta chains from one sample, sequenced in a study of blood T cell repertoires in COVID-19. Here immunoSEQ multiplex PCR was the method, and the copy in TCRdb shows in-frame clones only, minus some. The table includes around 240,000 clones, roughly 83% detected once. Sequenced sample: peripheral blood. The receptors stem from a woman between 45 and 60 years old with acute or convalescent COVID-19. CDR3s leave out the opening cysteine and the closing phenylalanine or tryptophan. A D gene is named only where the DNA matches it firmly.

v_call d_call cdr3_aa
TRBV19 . ASSPTVYSYNEQF
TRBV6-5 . ASSYTEYQPQH
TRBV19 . ASSSTSRGVNQPQH
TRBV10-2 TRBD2 ASSESRGGPNEQF
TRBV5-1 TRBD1 ASSARTGGGNTGELF
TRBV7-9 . ASSSRGGEQY
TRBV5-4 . ASSLPGSSYNEQF
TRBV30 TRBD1 AWSAIGQDSGNTIY
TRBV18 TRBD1 ASSPRGQSNEAF
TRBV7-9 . ASGGEKLF
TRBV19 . ASSMALWPQH
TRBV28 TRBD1 AGSFSSGQGSTQH
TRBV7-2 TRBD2 ASSLAGLAGNTGELF
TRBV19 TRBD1 ASNAGGYQPQH
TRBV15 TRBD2 ATSEGSGSSYNEQF
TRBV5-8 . ASPPRVGQGTEAF
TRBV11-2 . ASRTLRGNTEAF
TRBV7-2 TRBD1 ASSSMTPGTGGGELF
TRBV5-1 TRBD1 ASSLITGGVADTQY
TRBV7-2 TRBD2 ASSLRGQRGADTQY
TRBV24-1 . ATEGDSGNTIY
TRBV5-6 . ASRSRVSYEQY
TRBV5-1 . ASRSVGTIGPFNQPQH
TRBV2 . ASTQVDYGYT
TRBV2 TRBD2 ASSELAGGFDTQY
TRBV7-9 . ASSADKANEKLF
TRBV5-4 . ASSPRGGKETQY
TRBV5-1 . ASSLAAGESEAF
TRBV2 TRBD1 ASSRDRLSHGNEKLF
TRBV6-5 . ASSPSVTNYGYT
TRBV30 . AWGPLGYT
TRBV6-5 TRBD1 ASRDAGGPQH
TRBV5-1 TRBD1 ASSWGQRNTGELF
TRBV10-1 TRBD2 ASTGTSGGHNTDTQY
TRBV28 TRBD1 ASSFDRAPYGYT
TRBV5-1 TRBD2 ASSLRTSGRADGEQF
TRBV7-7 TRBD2 ASSVSGTSTGELF
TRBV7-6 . ASSLVQAVVVETQY
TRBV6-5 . ASQGRLDSPLH
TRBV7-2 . ASSFFGKRDKSNTEAF
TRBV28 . VSRGDNTGELF
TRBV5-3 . ARSFGGTLAKNIQY
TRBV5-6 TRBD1 ASSLGTGRDEQF
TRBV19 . ASSSGSYEQY
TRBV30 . AWSRRKYLSGNTIY
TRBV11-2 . ASSRGETQY
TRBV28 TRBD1 ASSLGQGYGYT
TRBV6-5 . ASSYLPEKNTEAF
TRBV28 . ATGWGTSYEQY
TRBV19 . ASSTRLVGAKPQH
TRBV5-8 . ASSLVGGSTDTQY
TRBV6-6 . ASRQGNSNQPQH
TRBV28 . ASSLPRGLNTGELF
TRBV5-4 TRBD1 ASSRTIRDRGNEQF
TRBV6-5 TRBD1 ASGRQGQNEKLF
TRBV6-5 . ASSRGEYSNQPQH
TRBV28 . ASSFGGPGQPQH